This T cell receptor beta chain was recovered during a study of cytomegalovirus exposure and HLA in healthy donors. Study findings and constraints: Overall, approximately 150 TCR beta chains were annotated as cytomegalovirus-associated. Clonal expansion, a later analysis showed, was greater in HLA-associated TCR beta chains than in equally common others.

Both 60 Vbeta primers and 13 Jbeta primers went into the PCR. The data were produced by immunoSEQ multiplex PCR, yet TCRdb's version contains in-frame clones alone and is incomplete. Found here are 150,000 to 200,000 clones, about 81% of them singletons; the top ten hold 2.5% to 3%. Germline CDR1 reads SGHAT; CDR2 reads FQNNGV. CDR3 length: 18 residues. Trimming removed 2 bases from V and 1 base from J; junction bases left unmatched: 9. This clone has just a few counts. The antigen remains undetermined. Sequenced: PBMCs. The clonotype comes from a woman aged 50 to 65 in good health and CMV-seropositive. The gene calls are TRBV11-2 and TRBJ2-2, with 8 nucleotides matching TRBD1. CDR3 residues: CASSLKGQALLNTGELFF. The DNA for the CDR3 is TGTGCCAGCAGCTTAAAGGGACAGGCCCTGCTGAACACCGGGGAGCTGTTTTTT.